This paragraph reports one T cell receptor (beta chain). Its binding antigen is unknown. There are no base qualities to consult, and no much larger clone falls within one base. Healthy HIV-negative adults with no recently reported acute infections or vaccinations were included as donors. Every donor was a Caucasian adult living in Nashville, Tennessee, USA. CD4+ T cells were enriched by magnetic negative selection, after which naive cells were positively selected on CD45RA and the negative fraction was taken as the memory subset. Blood was collected by leukapheresis, and PBMCs were isolated by Ficoll-Histopaque density gradient centrifugation and then cryopreserved in liquid nitrogen vapor phase. Purity and quantity of every magnetically sorted T cell population were checked by analytical flow cytometry. From each sorted fraction, genomic DNA was isolated and quantified by UV absorbance on a Nanodrop 2000c.

These data originate in a study of shared clonotypes between healthy human individuals (dated by TCRdb to the early 2020s). Looking at the study overall: The cohort included three men and a couple of women between 18 and 49 years of age. For each donor, three plates each were used for CD4 naive and CD4 memory, two plates were used for CD8 naive, and one plate was used for CD8 memory. The study deeply sequenced blood TCR repertoires of five healthy adults to estimate repertoire size and the extent of clonotype sharing between individuals. To increase sequencing depth and limit assay-specific biases, TCR repertoire library preparation and sequencing were carried out by different laboratories using diverse techniques. Per donor, leukapheresis produced somewhere between about 0.9 and 9.5 billion PBMCs. What the research found in general, with its limitations: Compared with non-shared clonotypes, clonotypes shared by all four sorted-subset donors had higher generation probabilities. Estimated clonotype richness was generally larger for naive than for memory subsets. Sharing across several donors was observed for roughly 5.4% of naive CD4, 3% to 3.5% of naive CD8, 2% to 2.5% of memory CD4, and around 0.4% of memory CD8 clonotypes. Incomplete sequencing was indicated by rarefaction of sorted-subset datasets, despite the large sequencing depth. Only blood was sampled, and tissue TCR repertoires likely differ from those in blood. Because the study included only a small number of donors, the genetic and exposure-history diversity represented was limited. Pairwise subsampling indicated that sequencing depth was expected to affect the degree of clonotype sharing among donors.

TCR CDR3 regions were amplified from genomic DNA by multiplex PCR using the deep immunoSEQ assay. For each cell subset, the extracted genomic DNA was distributed evenly across all wells of several immunoSEQ 96-well plates, and each plate served as one replicate. For sorted subsets, approximately 210 ng genomic DNA, equal to 25,000 to 35,000 T cell genomes, was loaded into each replicate PCR. The purified libraries were quantified using a Qubit 3.0 fluorometer, sized with a Bioanalyzer 2100, and then quantified again using the KAPA Library Quantification kit. Each immunoSEQ 96-well plate was sequenced on its own single-read 150-cycle Illumina NextSeq 550 flow cell. The source study handled its data this way. Because the immunoSEQ output held only junctional sequences and lacked quality scores, the filtering could not match the filtering applied to full-length reads. Sequences were annotated with PyIR, a Python wrapper for IgBLAST v1.9, and V/J genes and CDR3 were assigned using IMGT germline references. Reads were removed for weak V/J assignments (E-value above 1e-6), missing CDR3, stop codons, out-of-frame junctions, or ambiguous translated residues. A V3J clonotype was defined by an identical inferred V gene, J gene, and CDR3 amino acid sequence. Percentage overlap between repertoires was calculated by dividing the number of shared unique clonotypes by the size of the smaller repertoire. Repertoire richness was assessed with RTK rarefaction, the Chao1 estimator, and Recon v2.1 estimates of unobserved clonotypes. For all TCRbeta clonotypes obtained by the gDNA method from a few donors, generation probabilities were computed with OLGA. The table was pulled from immuneACCESS by TCRdb, which kept in-frame rearrangements only. Such tables lose some clones; where checked, under half of the loss comes from unresolved V genes, and the rest has no known cause. The V and J calls and clone size come from that table; D and trimming were worked out from the DNA. The table for this sample lists more than 1 million clones; 75% to 85% of them were counted only once. Of the sample, under 0.65% is held by the ten largest clones.

The V and J ends are trimmed by 5 bases and 4 bases, leaving 15 bases between them. The germline V gene specifies SGHTA as CDR1 and FQGTGA as CDR2. Reading from cysteine to phenylalanine, the CDR3 counts 15 amino acids. The entry retains the CDR3 DNA only, 45 bases that are in frame from base 1. The sequenced sample was memory CD4+ T cells from PBMCs. Interpreted using the paper, the cell subset or site label stands for: CD45RA-negative fraction. The receptor was isolated from a man aged 18 to 35 in good health. Some clones in this sample may be carry-over from other donors' samples. Recombination linked TRBV7-3 to TRBJ1-3; the D gene is possibly TRBD1, with 5 bases matching. The CDR3: CASSADGAGGNTIYF. Read as DNA, the sequence is TGTGCCAGCAGCGCCGACGGGGCTGGGGGAAACACCATATATTTT.